The TCR beta chain described here comes from a study of CD8 T cells in ankylosing spondylitis. TCRdb reprocessed the 5' RACE reads with MiXCR, giving one entry per CDR3 protein. The repertoire has 100,000 or so distinct CDR3 sequences, around 24% of them found once; the top ten carry about 12%. The CDR3 runs 13 residues. The V end lost 0 bases, the J end lost 5 bases, and 7 bases lay between the germline ends. Looked up from germline, CDR1 is MNHEY and CDR2 is SMNVEV (reference sequence). V gene TRBV27 combines with J gene TRBJ2-5; D is unclear. The TCR comes from a male donor with ankylosing spondylitis. Input material: synovial fluid, either unsorted or a sorted T cell fraction (not recorded which). The CDR3 DNA reads TGTGCCAGCAGTTTATCGGTAGGGGAGACCCAGTACTTC. Its protein product is CASSLSVGETQYF.